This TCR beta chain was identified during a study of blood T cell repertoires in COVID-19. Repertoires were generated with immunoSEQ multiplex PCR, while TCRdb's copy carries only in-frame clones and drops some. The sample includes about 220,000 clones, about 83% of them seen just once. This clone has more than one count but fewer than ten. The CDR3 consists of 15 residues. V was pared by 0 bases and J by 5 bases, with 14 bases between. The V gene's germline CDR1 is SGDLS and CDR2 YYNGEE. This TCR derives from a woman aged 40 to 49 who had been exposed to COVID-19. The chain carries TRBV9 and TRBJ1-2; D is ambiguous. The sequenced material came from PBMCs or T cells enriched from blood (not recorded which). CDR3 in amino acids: CASSVELGSPYGYTF. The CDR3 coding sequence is TGTGCCAGCAGCGTAGAACTAGGGTCCCCTTATGGCTACACCTTC.